This T cell receptor (beta chain) was sequenced during a study of blood T cell repertoires in COVID-19. The overall study: Material from acute and convalescent COVID-19 was sourced from the United States, Italy and Spain. T cells, B-cell-depleted T cells, or PBMCs supplied cDNA or gDNA.

The length of the CDR3 is 16 residues. Germline CDR1 and CDR2: KGHSH and LQKENI. V was pared by 1 base and J by 0 bases, with 12 bases between. In the original workflow: Amplification with reference gene primers provided the estimates of nucleated cell counts. Libraries were prepared by immunoSEQ multiplex PCR; TCRdb keeps only in-frame clonotypes and omits some of them. V and J calls and clone size come straight from that table; D and trimming were deduced from the DNA. The sample has about 36,000 clones, 65% to 80% seen once. The rearrangement joins TRBV18 to TRBJ1-1, with D perhaps TRBD1 (6 bases). The sequenced sample consisted of peripheral blood. This receptor was obtained from a man aged 55 to 70 with active COVID-19. The CDR3 sequence is CASSPQRTALNTEAFF. The CDR3 DNA reads as TGTGCCAGCTCACCACAGCGGACAGCCCTGAACACTGAAGCTTTCTTT.